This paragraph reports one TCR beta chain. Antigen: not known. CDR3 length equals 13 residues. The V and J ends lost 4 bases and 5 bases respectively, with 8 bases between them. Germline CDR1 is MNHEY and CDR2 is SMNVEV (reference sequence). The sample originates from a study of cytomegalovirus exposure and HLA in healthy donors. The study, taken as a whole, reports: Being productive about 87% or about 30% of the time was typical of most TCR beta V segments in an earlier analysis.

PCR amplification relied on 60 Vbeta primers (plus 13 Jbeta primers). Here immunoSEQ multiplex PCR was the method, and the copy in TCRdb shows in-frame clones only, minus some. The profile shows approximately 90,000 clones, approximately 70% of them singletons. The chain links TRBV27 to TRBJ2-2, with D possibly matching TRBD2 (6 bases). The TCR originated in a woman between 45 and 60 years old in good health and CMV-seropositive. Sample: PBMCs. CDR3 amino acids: CASSYRGTGELFF. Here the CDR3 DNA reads TGTGCCAGCAGTTATCGGGGGACCGGGGAGCTGTTTTTT.